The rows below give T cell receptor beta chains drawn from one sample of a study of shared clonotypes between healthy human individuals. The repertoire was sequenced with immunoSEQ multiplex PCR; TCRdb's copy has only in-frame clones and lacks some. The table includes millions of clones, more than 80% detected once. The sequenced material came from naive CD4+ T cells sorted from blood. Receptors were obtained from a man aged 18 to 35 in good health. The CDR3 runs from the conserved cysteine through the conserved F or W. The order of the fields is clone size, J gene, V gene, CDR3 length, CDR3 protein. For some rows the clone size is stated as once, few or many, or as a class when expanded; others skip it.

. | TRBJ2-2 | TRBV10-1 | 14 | CASSLSRGTGELFF
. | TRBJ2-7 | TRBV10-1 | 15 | CASSEVPRRFDEQYF
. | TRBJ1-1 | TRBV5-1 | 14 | CASSFQEGTGKAFF
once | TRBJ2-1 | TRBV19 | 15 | CASGVVSLSGNEQFF
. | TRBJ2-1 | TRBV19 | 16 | CASSIPPSGRAYEQFF
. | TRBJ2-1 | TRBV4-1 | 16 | CASSRTGAGGYNEQFF
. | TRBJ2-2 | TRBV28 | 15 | CASNLDRVGTGELFF
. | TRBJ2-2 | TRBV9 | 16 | CASSVVTGGLTGELFF
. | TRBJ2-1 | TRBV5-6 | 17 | CASRRSSGRVLGDEQFF
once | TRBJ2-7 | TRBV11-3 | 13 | CASSLQGTNEQYF
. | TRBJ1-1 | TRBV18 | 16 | CASSPAGQTMNTEAFF
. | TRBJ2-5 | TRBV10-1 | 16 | CASSDYSGGPQETQYF
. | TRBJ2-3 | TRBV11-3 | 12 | CASSLLEGTQYF
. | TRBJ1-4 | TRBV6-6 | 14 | CASSKGQVNEKLFF
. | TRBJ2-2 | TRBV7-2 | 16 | CASSLTVTTNTGELFF
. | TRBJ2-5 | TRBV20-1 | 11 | CSAGARETQYF
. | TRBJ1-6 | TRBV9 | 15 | CASSVKGAYNSPLHF
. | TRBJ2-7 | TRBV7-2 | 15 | CASSLGQVYSYEQYF
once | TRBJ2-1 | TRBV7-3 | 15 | CASSPSGGTFNEQFF
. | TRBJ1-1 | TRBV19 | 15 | CASSMIELSNTEAFF
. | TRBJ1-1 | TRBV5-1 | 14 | CASSSRGVNTEAFF
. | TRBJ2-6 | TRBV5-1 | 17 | CASSLRQGSPGANVLTF
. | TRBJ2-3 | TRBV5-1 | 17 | CASSWGGGTSGRDTQYF